Each of the 10 T cell receptor beta chains below was sequenced from the same sample in a study of long-term antiretroviral therapy in people with HIV. The immunoSEQ assay was v3.0, run at survey level. TCRdb's copy holds only in-frame clones and misses some; the assay was immunoSEQ multiplex PCR. Of 30,000 to 45,000 clones listed, 80% are singletons. Sequenced material: unsorted PBMCs, taken 3.4 years after starting antiretroviral therapy. The source of these receptors is a man younger than 45 with HIV.

This clone was seen more than once but under ten times. The rearrangement uses TRBV6-5 and TRBJ1-1; weak D call: TRBD1 (6 bases). Trimming shortened V by 8 bases and J by 10 bases, and 17 bases separated the two germline ends. Germline CDR1 is MNHEY and CDR2 is SVGAGI. This CDR3 comprises 12 residues. CDR3 DNA sequence: TGTGCCAGCCACCCTCCGGGGGGCGCAGCTTTCTTT. Translating it yields CASHPPGGAAFF.

The chain recombines TRBV7-8 with TRBJ2-1; the D is unclear. Trimming took 3 bases from V and 3 from J, leaving 9 bases between them. Germline assignment: CDR1 SGHVS and CDR2 FQNEAQ. The CDR3 length is 14 residues. The CDR3 DNA reads as TGTGCCAGCAGCTTCGGCCTAGGCTACAATGAGCAGTTCTTC. This sequence encodes CASSFGLGYNEQFF.

This chain links TRBV29-1 with TRBJ1-1; D gene uncertain. V was pared by 7 bases and J by 1 base, with 10 bases between. Germline CDR1 is SQVTM and CDR2 is ANQGSEA. This CDR3 comprises 12 residues. CDR3 sequence (DNA): TGCAGCGCGGGCGTCGGGAACACTGAAGCTTTCTTT. As protein: CSAGVGNTEAFF.

This chain connects TRBV19 to TRBJ2-7; D possibly corresponds to TRBD1 (5 bases). Germline CDR1 reads LNHDA; CDR2 reads SQIVND (reference sequence). Trimming pared 0 bases from V and 0 bases from J, leaving 9 bases between. CDR3 length: 15 amino acids. As DNA, the CDR3 is TGTGCCAGTAGTATAGACCCAGGGCGCTCCTACGAGCAGTACTTC. Amino acid sequence: CASSIDPGRSYEQYF. Based on the CDR3 plus reference TRBV19 and TRBJ2-7, the full variable domain is DGGITQSPKYLFRKEGQNVTLSCEQNLNHDAMYWYRQDPGQGLRLIYYSQIVNDFQKGDIAEGYSVSREKKESFPLTVTSAQKNPTAFYLCASSIDPGRSYEQYFGPGTRLTVT.

The CDR3 spells CASSELGQNNNEQFF. In DNA, the CDR3 is TGTGCCAGCAGTGAACTCGGACAGAATAACAATGAGCAGTTCTTC. This rearrangement joins TRBV6-1 to TRBJ2-1, with D possibly matching TRBD1 (6 bases). V lost 2 bases and J lost 5, with 13 bases in between. The CDR3 sequence is 15 residues long. Germline V gives CDR1 MNHNS, CDR2 SASEGT.

The chain carries TRBV27 and TRBJ1-1, with TRBD1 matching over 8 bases. Germline CDR1 MNHEY, CDR2 SMNVEV (reference sequence). J lost 0 bases, V lost 4 bases, and 4 bases had no gene match. The CDR3 length is 15 residues. Here the CDR3 DNA reads TGTGCCAGCAGTTCATTGACAGGGGTGAACACTGAAGCTTTCTTT. Its translation is CASSSLTGVNTEAFF.

The chain couples TRBV14 to TRBJ2-7; D perhaps matches TRBD1 (5 bases). The CDR3 extends over 15 amino acids. With 0 bases removed from V and 5 bases from J, the gap between germline ends came to 14 bases. CDR1 SGHDN and CDR2 FVKESK come from the germline V gene. The CDR3 DNA is TGTGCCAGCAGCCAAGAAGGCAGGGCGCGCCACGAGCAGTACTTC. This translates into CASSQEGRARHEQYF.

This clone was observed once. V usage is TRBV7-2 and J usage is TRBJ2-1; 10 bases agree with TRBD2. Trimming removed 4 bases from V and 7 bases from J; junction bases left unmatched: 7. This CDR3 contains 15 residues. Germline-derived CDR1 and CDR2 are SGHTA and FQGNSA. CDR3 DNA: TGTGCCAGCAGCTCCAGGGCTAGCGGGAGAAATGAGCAGTTCTTC. It is translated as CASSSRASGRNEQFF.

The rearrangement uses TRBV19 and TRBJ2-3; 10 nucleotides match TRBD2. Germline CDR1 is LNHDA and CDR2 is SQIVND (reference sequence). After removal of 10 bases from V and 1 base from J, the junction contained 2 bases not matched to a gene. This CDR3 comprises 13 residues. This chain's CDR3 is CATSGSGTDTQYF. CDR3 coding DNA: TGTGCCACTAGCGGGAGCGGCACAGATACGCAGTATTTT.

V usage is TRBV18 and J usage is TRBJ1-2; a possible D gene is TRBD1 (6 bases). The CDR3 covers 15 residues. The germline V gene encodes CDR1 KGHSH and CDR2 LQKENI. V was cut by 6 bases and J by 2 bases, with 16 bases left in between. The CDR3 DNA reads as TGTGCCAGCTCCCCGGGGGCGGACTCAAACTATGGCTACACCTTC. It codes for CASSPGADSNYGYTF. Variable domain in full (rest from reference TRBV18 and TRBJ1-2): NAGVMQNPRHLVRRRGQEARLRCSPMKGHSHVYWYRQLPEEGLKFMVYLQKENIIDESGMPKERFSAEFPKEGPSILRIQQVVRGDSAAYFCASSPGADSNYGYTFGSGTRLTVV.